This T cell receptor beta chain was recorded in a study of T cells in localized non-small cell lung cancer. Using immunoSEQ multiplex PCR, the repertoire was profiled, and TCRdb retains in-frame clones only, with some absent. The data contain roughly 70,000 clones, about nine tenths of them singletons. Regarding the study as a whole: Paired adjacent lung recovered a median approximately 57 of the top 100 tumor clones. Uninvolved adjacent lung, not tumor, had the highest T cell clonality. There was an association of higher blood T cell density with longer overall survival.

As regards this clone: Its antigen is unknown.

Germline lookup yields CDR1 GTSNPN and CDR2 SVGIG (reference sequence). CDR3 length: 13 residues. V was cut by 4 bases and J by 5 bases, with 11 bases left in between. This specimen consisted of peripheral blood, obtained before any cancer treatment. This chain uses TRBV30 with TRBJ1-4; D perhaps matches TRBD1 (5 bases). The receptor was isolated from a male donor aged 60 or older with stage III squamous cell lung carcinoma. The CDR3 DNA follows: TGTGCCTGGAATCCGGGACGGAATGAAAAACTGTTTTTT. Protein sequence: CAWNPGRNEKLFF.